This passage covers 24 T cell receptor beta chains from one sample sequenced in a study of control samples from healthy donors and cancer patients. The repertoire was sequenced with immunoSEQ multiplex PCR; TCRdb's copy has only in-frame clones and lacks some. Of about 180,000 clones listed, over 85% were seen once; the top ten hold about 1.4%. The sequenced sample was blood. These receptors were taken from a man aged 30 to 45 in good health.

This chain links TRBV4-2 with TRBJ2-1; 13 nucleotides align to TRBD2. Germline V gene lookup returns CDR1 LGHNA and CDR2 YNFKEQ. With 4 bases clipped from V and 8 bases from J, the junction kept 14 bases outside the gene matches. The CDR3 sequence is 18 residues long. The CDR3: CASSPLRTGTSGDHEQFF. The CDR3 coding sequence is TGTGCCAGCAGCCCGTTACGAACCGGGACTAGCGGGGACCATGAGCAGTTCTTC.

The V gene is TRBV6-5, the J gene TRBJ2-7, with TRBD2 identical over 7 bases. Germline V gene lookup returns CDR1 MNHEY and CDR2 SVGAGI. The CDR3 length is 13 residues. Trimming took 4 bases from V and 6 from J; bases not matched to a gene: 6. CDR3 amino acids: CASSSPGGGEQYF. The CDR3, as DNA: TGTGCCAGCAGTTCCCCCGGCGGGGGCGAGCAGTACTTC.

The chain combines TRBV2 with TRBJ1-5; D gene unclear. CDR1 and CDR2 from the germline V gene are SNHLY and FYNNEI. V shed 7 bases and J shed 9 bases, with 13 bases lying between them. The CDR3 is 12 amino acids. Written as DNA, the CDR3 is TGTGCCAGCATGCCACAAGATGGGCCCCAGCATTTT. Protein sequence: CASMPQDGPQHF.

The genes are TRBV18 and TRBJ2-1; no definite D call. The length of the CDR3 is 14 residues. Between the trimmed V and J ends, which lost 6 bases and 9 bases, there was a span of 18 bases. Germline CDR1 reads KGHSH; CDR2 reads LQKENI. The CDR3 loop reads CASSRSEVGGEQFF. CDR3 DNA: TGTGCCAGCTCCCGGAGCGAGGTCGGCGGTGAGCAGTTCTTC.

The gene calls are TRBV18 and TRBJ2-7; 11 bases agree with TRBD1. The V segment lost 2 bases and the J segment 3 bases; nucleotides outside the gene matches: 6. The length of the CDR3 is 16 residues. Germline V lookup: CDR1 KGHSH, CDR2 LQKENI. The CDR3 nucleotides read TGTGCCAGCTCACCAAATAGGGGACAGGGGGACTACGAGCAGTACTTC. Translated: CASSPNRGQGDYEQYF.

The chain is built from TRBV10-3 and TRBJ1-1; 7 bases are a match to TRBD1. CDR3 length equals 14 residues. Germline-derived CDR1 and CDR2 are ENHRY and SYGVKD. J gave up 0 bases and V 6 bases, and 4 bases lay outside the gene matches. CDR3 amino acids: CAISAGQMNTEAFF. In DNA form, the CDR3 reads TGTGCCATCAGCGCGGGACAGATGAACACTGAAGCTTTCTTT.

This clone was detected only once. This sequence joins TRBV6-5 and TRBJ1-5; D is perhaps TRBD1 (5 bases). The CDR3 length is 15 residues. V was clipped by 6 bases and J by 3 bases, with 15 bases between them. Germline V CDR1 and CDR2: MNHEY, SVGAGI. The CDR3: CASSPGGASNQPQHF. CDR3 DNA sequence: TGTGCCAGCAGCCCCGGTGGGGCCTCCAATCAGCCCCAGCATTTT.

In regard to this clone: At the DNA level, this CDR3 is encoded by other sequences in the same sample as well. The chain joins TRBV5-1 to TRBJ1-2, with D perhaps matching TRBD1 (5 bases). Trimming removed 5 bases from V and 3 bases from J, with 14 bases in between. This CDR3 region has 14 residues. Germline loops: CDR1 SGHRS, CDR2 YFSETQ. The CDR3 region has the DNA TGCGCCAGCAGTGGAACCTGGGGGGACTATGGCTACACCTTC. The encoded protein is CASSGTWGDYGYTF.

This chain uses TRBV7-9 with TRBJ1-2; unclear D gene. V lost 5 bases and J lost 2, with 15 bases in between. Germline V lookup: CDR1 SEHNR, CDR2 FQNEAQ (reference sequence). The CDR3 covers 15 residues. CDR3 protein: CASSDVTFENYGYTF. In DNA form, the CDR3 reads TGTGCCAGCAGCGACGTGACATTTGAGAACTATGGCTACACCTTC.

The V gene is TRBV9, the J gene TRBJ2-1, with 13 bases fitting TRBD2. Germline CDR1 SGDLS, CDR2 YYNGEE. This CDR3 has 18 amino acids. The V gene end was trimmed by 4 bases and the J gene end by 6 bases; junction bases not matched to a gene: 13. The DNA of the CDR3 is TGTGCCAGCAGCCCCGACCCCTGGACTAGCGGGAGTGGCAATGAGCAGTTCTTC. This translates into CASSPDPWTSGSGNEQFF.

J is TRBJ2-2 and V is TRBV28, with 10 positions matching TRBD1. Germline CDR1 is MDHEN and CDR2 is SYDVKM. CDR3 length: 15 amino acids. With 4 bases clipped from V and 3 bases from J, the junction kept 2 bases outside the gene matches. CDR3 sequence: CASSSGTGDTGELFF. The DNA for the CDR3 is TGTGCCAGCAGTTCGGGGACAGGGGACACCGGGGAGCTGTTTTTT. Looking up the rest from reference TRBV28 and TRBJ2-2 gives the full variable domain: DVKVTQSSRYLVKRTGEKVFLECVQDMDHENMFWYRQDPGLGLRLIYFSYDVKMKEKGDIPEGYSVSREKKERFSLILESASTNQTSMYLCASSSGTGDTGELFFGEGSRLTVL.

The rearrangement links TRBV27 to TRBJ2-3, with D perhaps matching TRBD1 or TRBD2 (5 bases each). The V gene lost 5 bases and the J gene lost 8 bases, with 20 bases spanning the gap. This CDR3 region has 15 residues. Germline loops: CDR1 MNHEY, CDR2 SMNVEV (reference sequence). This chain's CDR3 is CASSTRRGAQSTQYF. CDR3 nucleotides: TGTGCCAGCAGTACCCGCCGAGGGGCCCAAAGTACGCAGTATTTT.

The chain employs TRBV5-6 and TRBJ2-7; tentative D call: TRBD2 (5 bases). The germline V gene has CDR1 SGHDT and CDR2 YYEEEE. Trimming pared 2 bases from V and 3 bases from J, leaving 12 bases between. This CDR3 is 14 amino acids long. The CDR3 DNA is TGTGCCAGCAGCTTAGGACTCCCCCTCTACGAGCAGTACTTC. Its translation: CASSLGLPLYEQYF.

The rearrangement joins TRBV2 to TRBJ2-1; D remains unclear. The CDR3 contains 13 residues. The ends were cut back, 1 base at V and 3 bases at J, with 4 bases in the middle. Germline V gene lookup returns CDR1 SNHLY and CDR2 FYNNEI. The CDR3 DNA sequence: TGTGCCAGCAGTGAAGTAGGCTACAATGAGCAGTTCTTC. Translation: CASSEVGYNEQFF.

The gene calls are TRBV29-1 and TRBJ1-1, with 7 bases aligning to TRBD1. The germline CDR1 and CDR2 sequences are SQVTM and ANQGSEA. Germline trimming cut 7 bases from V and 1 base from J; bases unmatched to any gene: 3. This CDR3 contains 12 residues. CDR3 residues: CSAGTENTEAFF. As DNA, the CDR3 is TGCAGCGCGGGGACAGAGAACACTGAAGCTTTCTTT.

The genes are TRBV25-1 and TRBJ1-1, with a weak D call TRBD1 (5 bases). V lost 6 bases and J 0 bases, leaving 8 bases between the germline ends. The CDR3 is made up of 13 amino acids. Germline V gene lookup returns CDR1 MGHDK and CDR2 SYGVNS. Here the CDR3 reads CASSGRVNTEAFF. The CDR3 DNA reads as TGTGCCAGCAGCGGCAGGGTGAACACTGAAGCTTTCTTT. Complete variable domain (other parts from reference TRBV25-1 and TRBJ1-1): EADIYQTPRYLVIGTGKKITLECSQTMGHDKMYWYQQDPGMELHLIHYSYGVNSTEKGDLSSESTVSRIRTEHFPLTLESARPSHTSQYLCASSGRVNTEAFFGQGTRLTVV.

The genes are TRBV24-1 and TRBJ1-1, with a tentative D call TRBD1 (6 bases). The V gene lost 3 bases and the J gene lost 6 bases, with 10 bases spanning the gap. CDR1 and CDR2 from the germline V gene are KGHDR and SFDVKD. There are 13 residues in the CDR3. The CDR3 sequence: CATSDRTASEAFF. CDR3 coding DNA: TGTGCCACCAGTGATCGGACAGCGTCTGAAGCTTTCTTT.

The chain links TRBV6-5 to TRBJ1-4; no reliable D call. This CDR3 contains 15 residues. Germline CDR1 MNHEY, CDR2 SVGAGI. V shed 6 bases and J shed 0 bases, with 11 bases lying between them. CDR3 nucleotide sequence: TGTGCCAGCAGCCGCCAGCGGGCAACTAATGAAAAACTGTTTTTT. As protein: CASSRQRATNEKLFF.

The gene calls are TRBV5-4 and TRBJ2-7, with 9 bases lining up with TRBD1. J gave up 5 bases and V 4 bases, and 10 bases lay outside the gene matches. The CDR3 loop spans 15 amino acids. CDR1 and CDR2 (germline): SGHNT, YYREEE (reference sequence). CDR3 nucleotide sequence: TGTGCCAGCAGCGGCCAACAGGGGGCGAACCACGAGCAGTACTTC. Its translation: CASSGQQGANHEQYF.

The table lists this clone with a count of one. The chain carries TRBV4-2 and TRBJ1-5; no reliable D call. The CDR3 length is 16 residues. Germline CDR1 is LGHNA and CDR2 is YNFKEQ. Trimming left V 0 bases short and J 1 base short, with 10 bases between. CDR3 sequence: CASSQDGRTSNQPQHF. CDR3 in DNA: TGTGCCAGCAGCCAAGATGGCAGGACCAGCAATCAGCCCCAGCATTTT.

Only a few counts were recorded for this clone. The chain carries TRBV5-4 and TRBJ1-2; possibly TRBD1 for D (5 bases). The CDR3 consists of 13 residues. The V gene's germline CDR1 is SGHNT and CDR2 YYREEE (reference sequence). With 7 bases removed from V and 2 bases from J, the gap between germline ends came to 12 bases. The CDR3 reads CASGGGLNYGYTF. CDR3 nucleotide sequence: TGTGCCAGCGGCGGGGGGTTGAACTATGGCTACACCTTC.

This clone was detected only a few times. The V gene is TRBV5-6, the J gene TRBJ2-1, with D unclear. This CDR3 contains 14 residues. Trimming left V 4 bases short and J 2 bases short, with 10 bases between. In germline, CDR1 is SGHDT, CDR2 YYEEEE. The CDR3: CASSNGGPYNEQFF. CDR3 nucleotide sequence: TGTGCCAGCAGCAACGGTGGCCCCTACAATGAGCAGTTCTTC. The whole variable domain, remainder taken from reference TRBV5-6 and TRBJ2-1, is DAGVTQSPTHLIKTRGQQVTLRCSPKSGHDTVSWYQQALGQGPQFIFQYYEEEERQRGNFPDRFSGHQFPNYSSELNVNALLLGDSALYLCASSNGGPYNEQFFGPGTRLTVL.

This sequence joins TRBV2 and TRBJ2-5; perhaps TRBD1 as D (5 bases). Germline V lookup: CDR1 SNHLY, CDR2 FYNNEI. The CDR3 loop spans 12 amino acids. The V end was cut by 8 bases, the J end by 1 base, with 8 bases between. The CDR3 sequence is CASGATQETQYF. The CDR3 region has the DNA TGTGCCAGCGGGGCAACCCAAGAGACCCAGTACTTC.

A single count supports this clone. One end of the junction varies from germline; a read error may be responsible. This rearrangement joins TRBV5-1 to TRBJ1-5, with D possibly matching TRBD1 (6 bases). The length of the CDR3 is 13 residues. Germline CDR1 SGHRS, CDR2 YFSETQ. The CDR3 is CARSLGGGQPQHF. The CDR3 DNA reads TGCGCCCGCAGCTTGGGGGGGGGCCAGCCCCAGCATTTT.